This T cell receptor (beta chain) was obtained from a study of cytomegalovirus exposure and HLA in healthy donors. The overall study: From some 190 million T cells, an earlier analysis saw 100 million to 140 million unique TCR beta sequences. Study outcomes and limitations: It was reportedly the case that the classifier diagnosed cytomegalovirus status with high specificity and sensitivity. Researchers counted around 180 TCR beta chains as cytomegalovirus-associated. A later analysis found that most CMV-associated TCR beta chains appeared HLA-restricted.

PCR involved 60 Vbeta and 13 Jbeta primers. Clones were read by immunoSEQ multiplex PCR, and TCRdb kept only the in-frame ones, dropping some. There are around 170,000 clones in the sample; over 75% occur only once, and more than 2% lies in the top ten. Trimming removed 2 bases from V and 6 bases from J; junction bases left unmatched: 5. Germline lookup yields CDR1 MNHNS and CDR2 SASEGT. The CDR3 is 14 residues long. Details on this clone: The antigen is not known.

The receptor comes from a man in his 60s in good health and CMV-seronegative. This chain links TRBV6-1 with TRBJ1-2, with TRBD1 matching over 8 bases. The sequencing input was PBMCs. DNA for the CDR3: TGTGCCAGCAGTGAATCGCAGGGGGCGAATGGCTACACCTTC. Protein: CASSESQGANGYTF.